The 24 T cell receptor beta chains below all came from one sample that was sequenced in a study of spatial heterogeneity in lung cancer. Time point: blood at routine non-recurrence follow-up after resection. TCRdb reanalysed the 5' RACE reads using MiXCR and keeps one entry per CDR3 protein. The data show approximately 30,000 distinct CDR3 sequences, with about 9.4% seen just once and 28% held by the top ten. The sequencing used PBMCs, collected at follow-up. These receptors all come from a female donor with early-stage non-small cell lung cancer.

This chain joins TRBV13 and TRBJ2-7, with 13 bases identical to TRBD2. After removal of 4 bases from V and 0 bases from J, the junction contained 3 bases not matched to a gene. The CDR3 has 16 amino acids. Looked up from germline, CDR1 is PRHDT and CDR2 is FYEKMQ (reference sequence). CDR3 nucleotide sequence: TGTGCCAGCAGCTCGGGGACTAGCGGGGACTCCTACGAGCAGTACTTC. It specifies CASSSGTSGDSYEQYF.

This clonotype was picked up a small number of times. This sequence joins TRBV27 and TRBJ2-5; 15 bases agree with TRBD2. V shed 0 bases, J shed 1 base, and the junction held 12 bases outside the gene matches. Germline CDR1 and CDR2: MNHEY and SMNVEV (reference sequence). The CDR3 runs to 21 residues. The DNA of the CDR3 is TGTGCCAGCAGTTTATCTCTCATGGGGACTAGCGGGGGGCCCCCCCAAGAGACCCAGTACTTC. Translation: CASSLSLMGTSGGPPQETQYF.

This clonotype was detected ten times or more. This rearrangement joins TRBV7-2 to TRBJ2-5, with 7 bases matching TRBD2. V lost 5 bases to trimming and J lost 4 bases; unmatched junction nucleotides: 16. The CDR3 covers 17 residues. In germline, CDR1 is SGHTA, CDR2 FQGNSA. The chain's CDR3 is CASSLRFGLVAGETQYF. CDR3 DNA: TGTGCCAGCAGCCTTAGATTCGGACTAGTTGCGGGAGAGACCCAGTACTTC. Full variable domain (missing parts from reference TRBV7-2 and TRBJ2-5): GAGVSQSPSNKVTEKGKDVELRCDPISGHTALYWYRQSLGQGLEFLIYFQGNSAPDKSGLPSDRFSAERTGGSVSTLTIQRTQQEDSAVYLCASSLRFGLVAGETQYFGPGTRLLVL.

The chain recombines TRBV3-1 with TRBJ2-3, with D possibly TRBD2 on 6 matching bases. CDR3 length: 16 residues. Germline assignment: CDR1 LGHDT and CDR2 YNNKEL (reference sequence). Trimming pared 1 base from V and 7 bases from J, leaving 18 bases between. CDR3 sequence (DNA): TGTGCCAGCAGCCAAGTGGGACGGTCCCGCGGGAATACGCAGTATTTT. Its protein is CASSQVGRSRGNTQYF.

The chain combines TRBV7-9 with TRBJ1-1, with D maybe TRBD1 (6 bases). Germline lookup yields CDR1 SEHNR and CDR2 FQNEAQ (reference sequence). The germline V and J ends were trimmed by 5 bases and 6 bases, with 22 bases remaining between them. The CDR3 has 16 residues. The CDR3 here is CASSPRKAGDLPEAFF. The CDR3 DNA follows: TGTGCCAGCAGCCCCCGGAAGGCAGGGGACCTCCCTGAAGCTTTCTTT.

As for this clonotype: A much larger clone sits a single nucleotide away, making a read error possible. J is TRBJ2-2 and V is TRBV14, with D perhaps matching TRBD1 or TRBD2 (5 bases each). CDR3 length: 13 amino acids. CDR1 is SGHDN, CDR2 FVKESK, per germline. CDR3 amino acids: CAGSPGPTGELFF. CDR3 DNA sequence: TGTGCCGGCAGCCCGGGACCAACCGGGGAGCTGTTTTTT.

This chain connects TRBV7-9 to TRBJ1-2, with D possibly matching TRBD1 (5 bases). The CDR3 runs 12 residues. The germline V gene encodes CDR1 SEHNR and CDR2 FQNEAQ (reference sequence). V shed 6 bases and J shed 4 bases, with 9 bases lying between them. CDR3 region: CASSRGAYGYTF. The CDR3 nucleotides are TGTGCCAGCAGTCGAGGGGCCTATGGCTACACCTTC.

This clonotype was counted at least ten times. The junction does not match germline at one end; this may be a read error. The rearrangement links TRBV7-7 to TRBJ1-4, with 8 bases that match TRBD1. This CDR3 is 14 amino acids long. Germline V lookup: CDR1 SSHAT, CDR2 FNYEAQ (reference sequence). This CDR3 reads CASSPDRVGEKLFF. In DNA form, the CDR3 reads TGTGCTAGCAGCCCGGACAGGGTCGGAGAAAAACTGTTTTTT.

The chain combines TRBV7-2 with TRBJ2-7; 9 positions agree with TRBD1. Germline CDR1 SGHTA, CDR2 FQGNSA. CDR3 length: 13 amino acids. J gave up 6 bases and V 5 bases, and 5 bases lay outside the gene matches. The CDR3 loop is CASSHTGGFEQYF. Here the CDR3 DNA reads TGTGCCAGCAGCCACACAGGGGGCTTCGAGCAGTACTTC.

This clonotype occurred a few times. V and J are TRBV7-2 and TRBJ2-2; 7 bases agree with TRBD1. From germline, CDR1 is SGHTA and CDR2 FQGNSA. The V and J ends lost 5 bases and 5 bases, in that order; junction bases with no gene match: 14. The CDR3 totals 17 residues. The CDR3 loop reads CASSRARTGRSTGELFF. Written as DNA, the CDR3 is TGTGCCAGCAGCCGAGCCAGGACAGGACGTAGTACCGGGGAGCTGTTTTTT.

This clonotype was recorded many times. The chain has TRBV12-3 or TRBV12-4 and TRBJ2-6; D unresolved. The CDR3 consists of 15 residues. V lost 3 bases, J lost 0 bases, and 6 bases lay in between. DNA of the CDR3: TGTGCCAGCAGTTTCCGCAACTCTGGGGCCAACGTCCTGACTTTC. Translating gives CASSFRNSGANVLTF.

This clonotype occurred many times. The gene calls are TRBV14 and TRBJ2-7; D not resolved. This CDR3 contains 14 residues. V was cut by 0 bases and J by 4 bases, with 10 bases left in between. The V gene's germline CDR1 is SGHDN and CDR2 FVKESK. CDR3 coding DNA: TGTGCCAGCAGCCAAGACAGGTGGAGTTACGAGCAGTACTTC. This gives the protein CASSQDRWSYEQYF.

This clonotype came up many times. This rearrangement joins TRBV11-2 to TRBJ2-1; tentatively, D is TRBD1 or TRBD2 (5 bases each). This CDR3 is 13 amino acids long. Germline lookup yields CDR1 SGHAT and CDR2 FQNNGV. V lost 5 bases and J 11 bases, leaving 16 bases between the germline ends. CDR3 region: CASSPFGALQQFF. Here the CDR3 DNA reads TGTGCCAGCAGCCCCTTCGGGGCCTTACAGCAGTTCTTC.

The V and J genes are TRBV24-1 and TRBJ2-1, with 8 bases identical to TRBD2. The V gene end was trimmed by 4 bases and the J gene end by 9 bases; junction bases not matched to a gene: 13. Germline-derived CDR1 and CDR2 are KGHDR and SFDVKD. CDR3 size: 16 residues. The CDR3 region is CATSDPTPGGAGEQFF. The CDR3 DNA follows: TGTGCCACCAGTGACCCGACCCCGGGAGGGGCAGGTGAGCAGTTCTTC.

There are a few counts of this clonotype. J is TRBJ1-1 and V is TRBV6-2 or TRBV6-3; D remains unclear. Trimming cost V 5 bases and J 5 bases, with 6 bases left between them. Germline V gene sequence: CDR1 MNHEY, CDR2 SVGEGT. The length of the CDR3 is 11 residues. The CDR3 here is CASSALTEAFF. As DNA, the CDR3 is TGTGCCAGCAGTGCCTTAACTGAAGCTTTCTTT.

The chain joins TRBV7-2 to TRBJ2-5; D might be TRBD2 (6 bases). Trimming removed 1 base at V and 5 bases at J, with 17 bases between. Germline V gene data show CDR1 as SGHTA and CDR2 as FQGNSA. The CDR3 contains 16 residues. CDR3 in DNA: TGTGCCAGCAGCTTAGGGCCCTCGGGGCTAGCGGAGACCCAGTACTTC. Encoded protein: CASSLGPSGLAETQYF. Based on the CDR3 plus reference TRBV7-2 and TRBJ2-5, the full variable domain is GAGVSQSPSNKVTEKGKDVELRCDPISGHTALYWYRQSLGQGLEFLIYFQGNSAPDKSGLPSDRFSAERTGGSVSTLTIQRTQQEDSAVYLCASSLGPSGLAETQYFGPGTRLLVL.

In this sample, this clonotype turned up many times. The rearrangement uses TRBV19 and TRBJ2-3; the D gene is possibly TRBD1 (5 bases). The CDR3 is 14 residues long. With 1 base removed from V and 1 base from J, the gap between germline ends came to 6 bases. The germline gives CDR1 LNHDA, CDR2 SQIVND (reference sequence). The CDR3 coding sequence is TGTGCCAGTAGTATAGTACAGGGCACAGATACGCAGTATTTT. This sequence encodes CASSIVQGTDTQYF.

This clonotype has only a few counts. The rearrangement uses TRBV4-3 and TRBJ2-6; TRBD1 aligns across 9 bases. The CDR3 is made up of 18 amino acids. J gave up 1 base and V 0 bases, and 4 bases lay outside the gene matches. CDR1 is LGHNA, CDR2 YSLEER, per germline. This chain's CDR3 is CASSQDMGQGSGANVLTF. The CDR3, as DNA: TGCGCCAGCAGCCAAGATATGGGACAGGGTTCTGGGGCCAACGTCCTGACTTTC.

This clonotype was seen at least ten times. The chain combines TRBV11-2 with TRBJ2-7, with D hard to call. The germline gives CDR1 SGHAT, CDR2 FQNNGV. This CDR3 has 14 residues. V lost 3 bases and J lost 0, with 9 bases in between. The CDR3 bases are TGTGCCAGCAGCTTTTCCACGAACTCCTACGAGCAGTACTTC. This gives the protein CASSFSTNSYEQYF.

The CDR3 bases are TGTGCCAGCAGTTACGGTTTTATCGACCAGTGGGTCAGACAGGGGGGCAATCAGCCCCAGCATTTT. Encoded protein: CASSYGFIDQWVRQGGNQPQHF. This chain links TRBV6-2 or TRBV6-3 with TRBJ1-5; 9 bases map to TRBD1. J lost 2 bases, V lost 2 bases, and 22 bases had no gene match. The germline CDR1 and CDR2 sequences are MNHEY and SVGEGT. CDR3 size: 22 residues.

This clonotype was counted ten times or more. This chain connects TRBV29-1 to TRBJ2-3; D is unclear. The CDR3 contains 14 residues. Trimming stripped 5 bases from V and 1 base from J, with 13 bases between. Germline lookup yields CDR1 SQVTM and CDR2 ANQGSEA. The CDR3 spells CSVSYGVGTDTQYF. The CDR3 bases are TGCAGCGTTTCTTACGGAGTCGGCACAGATACGCAGTATTTT.

This rearrangement joins TRBV24-1 to TRBJ2-3, with TRBD2 as a possible D gene (6 bases). The V end was cut by 2 bases, the J end by 6 bases, with 14 bases between. The CDR3 loop spans 15 amino acids. Germline CDR1 KGHDR, CDR2 SFDVKD. The CDR3 protein is CATSDSGTFPDTQYF. The CDR3 DNA follows: TGTGCCACCAGTGATTCGGGGACTTTCCCCGATACGCAGTATTTT.

This clonotype has ten or more counts. The J gene is TRBJ2-2, the V gene TRBV5-1; unclear D gene. In germline, CDR1 is SGHRS, CDR2 YFSETQ. V lost 0 bases, J lost 6 bases, and 6 bases lay in between. The CDR3 loop spans 13 amino acids. DNA for the CDR3: TGCGCCAGCAGCTTGGAAGGGCCCGGGGAGCTGTTTTTT. This gives the protein CASSLEGPGELFF.

This clonotype came up a few times. The rearrangement links TRBV28 to TRBJ1-1, with 11 bases aligning to TRBD1. The length of the CDR3 is 15 residues. Germline-derived CDR1 and CDR2 are MDHEN and SYDVKM. The J segment lost 4 bases and the V segment lost 5 bases, leaving 6 bases of the junction unmatched. CDR3 loop: CASSPRTGGRTEAFF. Here the CDR3 DNA reads TGTGCCAGCAGTCCTCGGACAGGGGGCCGCACTGAAGCTTTCTTT.